The rows below give T cell receptor beta chains drawn from one sample of a study of blood T cell repertoires in COVID-19. This table comes from immunoSEQ multiplex PCR, and its TCRdb copy is limited to in-frame clones, with some not included. The table shows about 140,000 clones, with 75% to 90% occurring only once. Sequencing was done on a sample of peripheral blood. Receptor source: a middle-aged man who had recovered from COVID-19. The conserved cysteine and the conserved F or W are not part of the CDR3 here. A D gene is named only where the DNA matches it firmly.

D gene: .; J gene: TRBJ1-6; V gene: TRBV5-5; CDR3 protein: ASSPTILGNSYNSPLH
D gene: .; J gene: TRBJ1-5; V gene: TRBV6-5; CDR3 protein: AIGPMGQGQQPQH
D gene: TRBD1; J gene: TRBJ2-7; V gene: TRBV19; CDR3 protein: ASSMTGGYEQY
D gene: TRBD2; J gene: TRBJ2-1; V gene: TRBV2; CDR3 protein: ASRLLAGGSEF
D gene: TRBD1; J gene: TRBJ1-5; V gene: TRBV15; CDR3 protein: ATSRDPARTGIYNQPQH
D gene: TRBD1; J gene: TRBJ1-1; V gene: TRBV19; CDR3 protein: ASSSRDRRGEAF
D gene: TRBD1; J gene: TRBJ2-1; V gene: TRBV10-1; CDR3 protein: ASSTGTGNNNEQF
D gene: .; J gene: TRBJ1-1; V gene: TRBV6-6; CDR3 protein: ASKRTWNTEAF
D gene: .; J gene: TRBJ1-4; V gene: TRBV5-1; CDR3 protein: ASSLRPGEREKLF
D gene: TRBD2; J gene: TRBJ2-2; V gene: TRBV7-8; CDR3 protein: ASSTTGGQTGELF
D gene: TRBD2; J gene: TRBJ2-1; V gene: TRBV4-2; CDR3 protein: ASRPLGGGLAGPNNEQF
D gene: .; J gene: TRBJ2-5; V gene: TRBV19; CDR3 protein: ASTGREETQY
D gene: .; J gene: TRBJ1-1; V gene: TRBV30; CDR3 protein: AWSRNRVAEAF
D gene: .; J gene: TRBJ1-5; V gene: TRBV5-1; CDR3 protein: ASSLYGDQPQH
D gene: .; J gene: TRBJ1-2; V gene: TRBV6-1; CDR3 protein: ASSELGDYGYT
D gene: .; J gene: TRBJ2-5; V gene: TRBV7-2; CDR3 protein: ASSLEREPETQY
D gene: .; J gene: TRBJ2-3; V gene: TRBV3-1/TRBV3-2; CDR3 protein: ASSHNRVRGIDTQY
D gene: .; J gene: TRBJ1-4; V gene: TRBV30; CDR3 protein: AWNGEEGEKLF
D gene: TRBD2; J gene: TRBJ2-3; V gene: TRBV11-3; CDR3 protein: ASSLGSGGAGDTQY
D gene: TRBD2; J gene: TRBJ2-3; V gene: TRBV20-1; CDR3 protein: SASGLEGANTQY
D gene: TRBD1; J gene: TRBJ1-4; V gene: TRBV30; CDR3 protein: AWNRGDEKLF
D gene: .; J gene: TRBJ1-1; V gene: TRBV4-2; CDR3 protein: ASSQEGWQGEAF
D gene: .; J gene: TRBJ2-1; V gene: TRBV7-2; CDR3 protein: ASSFTGLNEQF
D gene: .; J gene: TRBJ1-4; V gene: TRBV19; CDR3 protein: ASSIVDNEKLF
D gene: .; J gene: TRBJ1-4; V gene: TRBV9; CDR3 protein: ASSAHQMGDEKLF
D gene: TRBD1; J gene: TRBJ1-1; V gene: TRBV6-5; CDR3 protein: ASSYRGQGLNTEAF
D gene: TRBD2; J gene: TRBJ2-5; V gene: TRBV7-8; CDR3 protein: ASSRVGAGAETQY
D gene: TRBD1; J gene: TRBJ1-6; V gene: TRBV19; CDR3 protein: ASSSQDRGNSPLH
D gene: TRBD1; J gene: TRBJ1-2; V gene: TRBV6-5; CDR3 protein: ASSQTRDSYGYT
D gene: TRBD2; J gene: TRBJ2-5; V gene: TRBV10-3; CDR3 protein: AISWTSGGPETQY
D gene: TRBD1; J gene: TRBJ1-6; V gene: TRBV2; CDR3 protein: ASSLDRDNSPLH
D gene: TRBD2; J gene: TRBJ2-1; V gene: TRBV5-1; CDR3 protein: ASSDRLAGNEQF
D gene: TRBD1; J gene: TRBJ1-3; V gene: TRBV5-5; CDR3 protein: ASSLEGGPGNTIY